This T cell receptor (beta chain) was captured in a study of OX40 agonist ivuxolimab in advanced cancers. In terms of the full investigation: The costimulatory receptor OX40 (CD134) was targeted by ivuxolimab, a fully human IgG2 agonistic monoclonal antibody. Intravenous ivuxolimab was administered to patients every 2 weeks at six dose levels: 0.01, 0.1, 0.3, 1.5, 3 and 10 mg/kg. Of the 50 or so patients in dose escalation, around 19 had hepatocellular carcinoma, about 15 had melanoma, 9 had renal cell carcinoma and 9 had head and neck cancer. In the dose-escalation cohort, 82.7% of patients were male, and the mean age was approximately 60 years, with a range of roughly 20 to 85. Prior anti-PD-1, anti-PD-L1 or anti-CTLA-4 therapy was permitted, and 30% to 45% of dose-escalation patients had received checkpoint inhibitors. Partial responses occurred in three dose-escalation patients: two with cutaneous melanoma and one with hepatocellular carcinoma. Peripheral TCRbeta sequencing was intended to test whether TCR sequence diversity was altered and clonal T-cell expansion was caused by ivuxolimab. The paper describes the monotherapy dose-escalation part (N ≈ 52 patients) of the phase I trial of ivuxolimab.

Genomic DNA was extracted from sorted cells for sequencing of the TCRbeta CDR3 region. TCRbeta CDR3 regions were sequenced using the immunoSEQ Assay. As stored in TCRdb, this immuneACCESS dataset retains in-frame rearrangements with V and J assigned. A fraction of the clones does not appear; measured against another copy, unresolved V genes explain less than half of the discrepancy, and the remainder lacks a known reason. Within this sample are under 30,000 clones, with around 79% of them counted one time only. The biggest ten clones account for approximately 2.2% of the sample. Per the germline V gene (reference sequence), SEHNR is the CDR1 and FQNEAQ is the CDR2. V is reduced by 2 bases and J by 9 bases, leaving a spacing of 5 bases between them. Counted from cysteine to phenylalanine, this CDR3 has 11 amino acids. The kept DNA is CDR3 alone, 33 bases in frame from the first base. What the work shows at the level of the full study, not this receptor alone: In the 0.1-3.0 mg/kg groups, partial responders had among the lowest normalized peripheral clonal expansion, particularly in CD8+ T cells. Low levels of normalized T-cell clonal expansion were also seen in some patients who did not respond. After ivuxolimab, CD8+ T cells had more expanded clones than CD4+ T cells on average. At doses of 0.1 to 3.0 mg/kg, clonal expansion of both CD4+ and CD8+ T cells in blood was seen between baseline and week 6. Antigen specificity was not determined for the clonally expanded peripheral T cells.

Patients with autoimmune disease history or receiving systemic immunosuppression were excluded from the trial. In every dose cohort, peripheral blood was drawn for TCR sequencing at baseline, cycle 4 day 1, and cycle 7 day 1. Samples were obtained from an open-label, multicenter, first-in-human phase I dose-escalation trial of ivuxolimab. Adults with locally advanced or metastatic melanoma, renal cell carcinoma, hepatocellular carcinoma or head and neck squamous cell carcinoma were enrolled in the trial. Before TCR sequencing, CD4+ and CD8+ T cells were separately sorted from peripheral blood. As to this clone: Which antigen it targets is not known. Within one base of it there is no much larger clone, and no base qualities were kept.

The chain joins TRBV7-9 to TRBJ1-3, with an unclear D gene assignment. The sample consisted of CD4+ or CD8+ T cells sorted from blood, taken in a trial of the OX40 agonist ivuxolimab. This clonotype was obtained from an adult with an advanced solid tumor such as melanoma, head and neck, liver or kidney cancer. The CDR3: CASSLKGTIYF. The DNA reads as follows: TGTGCCAGCAGCTTAAAAGGCACCATATATTTT. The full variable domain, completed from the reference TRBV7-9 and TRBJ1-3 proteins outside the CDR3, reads DTGVSQNPRHKITKRGQNVTFRCDPISEHNRLYWYRQTLGQGPEFLTYFQNEAQLEKSRLLSDRFSAERPKGSFSTLEIQRTEQGDSAMYLCASSLKGTIYFGEGSWLTVV.